A selection of T cell receptor beta chains follows, all from one sample in a study of radiotherapy plus CTLA-4 blockade in lung cancer. Produced via immunoSEQ multiplex PCR; TCRdb's table is partial and in-frame only. The sample carries roughly 44,000 clones, roughly 84% recorded once. The sample in question was peripheral blood, obtained from a patient treated with radiotherapy plus ipilimumab. The receptor source for this set is a human donor with non-small cell lung cancer whose response to radiotherapy plus ipilimumab could not be evaluated. The CDR3 runs from the conserved cysteine through the conserved F or W. The D gene is left open where the match is weak. Rows may omit the clone size; those that give it use once, few, many or a size class.

J gene: TRBJ2-7
clone size: few
D gene: TRBD2
V gene: TRBV9
CDR3 DNA: TGTGCCAGCAGCGTAGCCCCAGCGGGAGGTGAGGACGAGCAGTACTTC
CDR3 protein: CASSVAPAGGEDEQYF

J gene: TRBJ2-3
clone size: NA
D gene: TRBD2
V gene: TRBV28
CDR3 DNA: TGTGCCAGCAGAAACGGGGAGGGGTACCCGGATACGCAGTATTTT
CDR3 protein: CASRNGEGYPDTQYF

J gene: TRBJ2-7
clone size: NA
D gene: TRBD2
V gene: TRBV5-1
CDR3 DNA: TGCGCCAGCAGCTTGGCCAATTTAGGGCCGGGTTGGGCTAGCGGGAACGAGCAGTACTTC
CDR3 protein: CASSLANLGPGWASGNEQYF

J gene: TRBJ2-1
clone size: once
D gene: NA
V gene: TRBV10-2
CDR3 DNA: TGCGCCAGCAGTGAGGAGGGCGGGACCTACAATGAGCAGTTCTTC
CDR3 protein: CASSEEGGTYNEQFF

J gene: TRBJ2-3
clone size: NA
D gene: NA
V gene: TRBV7-2
CDR3 DNA: TGTGCCAGCAGTCGACAGGCCCCAGATACGCAGTATTTT
CDR3 protein: CASSRQAPDTQYF

J gene: TRBJ2-5
clone size: NA
D gene: TRBD2
V gene: TRBV15
CDR3 DNA: TGTGCCACCAGCAGAGTTAGTAGCGGGATTGGAGAGACCCAGTACTTC
CDR3 protein: CATSRVSSGIGETQYF

J gene: TRBJ2-7
clone size: NA
D gene: NA
V gene: TRBV11-1
CDR3 DNA: TGTGCCAGCAGCTTAGACAGGGTCTGCGACGAGCAGTACTTC
CDR3 protein: CASSLDRVCDEQYF

J gene: TRBJ2-1
clone size: NA
D gene: TRBD2
V gene: TRBV5-6
CDR3 DNA: TGTGCCAGCAGCTTGGGTGGAGGGACTAGAGTCCGCAATGAGCAGTTCTTC
CDR3 protein: CASSLGGGTRVRNEQFF

J gene: TRBJ2-7
clone size: NA
D gene: TRBD2
V gene: TRBV7-2
CDR3 DNA: TGTGCCAGCAGCTTTTACCCAGGGAGGGTCTACGAGCAGTACTTC
CDR3 protein: CASSFYPGRVYEQYF

J gene: TRBJ2-5
clone size: NA
D gene: NA
V gene: TRBV10-1
CDR3 DNA: TGCGCCAGCAGTGAGTCAAGCGACTCCTTCGAGACCCAGTACTTC
CDR3 protein: CASSESSDSFETQYF

J gene: TRBJ2-5
clone size: NA
D gene: NA
V gene: TRBV6-6
CDR3 DNA: TGTGCCAGCAACCCGCCGAGGTGGGAGACCCAGTACTTC
CDR3 protein: CASNPPRWETQYF

J gene: TRBJ2-3
clone size: NA
D gene: TRBD2
V gene: TRBV7-2
CDR3 DNA: TGTGCCAGCAGCTTCGCGGGAGCAGATACGCAGTATTTT
CDR3 protein: CASSFAGADTQYF

J gene: TRBJ1-3
clone size: once
D gene: NA
V gene: TRBV5-4
CDR3 DNA: TGTGCCAGCAGCTCGGTCTTCCCCACAGGATCTGGAAACACCATATATTTT
CDR3 protein: CASSSVFPTGSGNTIYF

J gene: TRBJ1-2
clone size: once
D gene: NA
V gene: TRBV30
CDR3 DNA: TGTGCCTGGAGGGGCCAGGAAGGCTACACCTTC
CDR3 protein: CAWRGQEGYTF

J gene: TRBJ1-3
clone size: NA
D gene: NA
V gene: TRBV5-1
CDR3 DNA: TGCGCCAGCAGGGGAGGGACTGGAAACACCATATATTTT
CDR3 protein: CASRGGTGNTIYF

J gene: TRBJ2-7
clone size: NA
D gene: TRBD2
V gene: TRBV18
CDR3 DNA: TGTGCCAGCTCACTATACCAGACTAGCGGGAGTACTTACGAGCAGTACTTC
CDR3 protein: CASSLYQTSGSTYEQYF

J gene: TRBJ2-1
clone size: NA
D gene: TRBD1
V gene: TRBV7-9
CDR3 DNA: TGTGCCAGCAGCTTATTAGGGACAGGGGATTTAGGAGAGCAGTTCTTC
CDR3 protein: CASSLLGTGDLGEQFF

J gene: TRBJ2-5
clone size: NA
D gene: TRBD2
V gene: TRBV28
CDR3 DNA: TGTGCCAGCAGTTACCTCTTGGGACTAGCGGGGGGCTCGTACCAAGAGACCCAGTACTTC
CDR3 protein: CASSYLLGLAGGSYQETQYF

J gene: TRBJ2-3
clone size: NA
D gene: TRBD1
V gene: TRBV19
CDR3 DNA: TGTGCCAGTAGTATAGAGGGGACAGGGACAGGCACAGATACGCAGTATTTT
CDR3 protein: CASSIEGTGTGTDTQYF

J gene: TRBJ2-2
clone size: few
D gene: TRBD1
V gene: TRBV5-1
CDR3 DNA: TGCGCCAGCAGCCCAGACAGGGGGAACACCGGGGAGCTGTTTTTT
CDR3 protein: CASSPDRGNTGELFF

J gene: TRBJ2-7
clone size: NA
D gene: TRBD1
V gene: TRBV18
CDR3 DNA: TGTGCCAGCTCAGGACAGGAAAACTCCTACGAGCAGTACTTC
CDR3 protein: CASSGQENSYEQYF

J gene: TRBJ2-7
clone size: NA
D gene: TRBD2
V gene: TRBV5-4
CDR3 DNA: TGTGCCAGCAGCTACTTAGCGGGAGGTATCTACGAGCAGTACTTC
CDR3 protein: CASSYLAGGIYEQYF

J gene: TRBJ1-1
clone size: NA
D gene: TRBD1
V gene: TRBV6-1
CDR3 DNA: TGTGCCAGCGAGGCCCGACAGGGGCACACTGAAGCTTTCTTT
CDR3 protein: CASEARQGHTEAFF

J gene: TRBJ1-5
clone size: once
D gene: NA
V gene: TRBV4-1
CDR3 DNA: TGCGCCAGCAGCCAAGGGCCTCAGACAGTCAATCAGCCCCAGCATTTT
CDR3 protein: CASSQGPQTVNQPQHF

J gene: TRBJ2-4
clone size: NA
D gene: NA
V gene: TRBV7-9
CDR3 DNA: TGTGCCAGCAGCTATTCAGGCCCCGCAGGCAAAAACATTCAGTACTTC
CDR3 protein: CASSYSGPAGKNIQYF

J gene: TRBJ1-4
clone size: NA
D gene: NA
V gene: TRBV11-2
CDR3 DNA: TGTGCCAGCAGCTTAGTCTTGGGCGCCCCAGTTTTT
CDR3 protein: CASSLVLGAPVF

J gene: TRBJ1-1
clone size: few
D gene: TRBD1
V gene: TRBV7-8
CDR3 DNA: TGTGCCAGCAGCTCGCGTACATCAGGGACAGGCGTTCGGGCTTTCTTT
CDR3 protein: CASSSRTSGTGVRAFF

J gene: TRBJ2-7
clone size: NA
D gene: NA
V gene: TRBV5-1
CDR3 DNA: TGCGCCAGCAGCCCCGCGCCATCATACTACGAGCAGTACTTC
CDR3 protein: CASSPAPSYYEQYF

J gene: TRBJ2-2
clone size: NA
D gene: TRBD1
V gene: TRBV29-1
CDR3 DNA: TGCAGCGCGCAACCTCCCGGGACAGGGGGCACCGGGGAGCTGTTTTTT
CDR3 protein: CSAQPPGTGGTGELFF

J gene: TRBJ2-7
clone size: few
D gene: TRBD1
V gene: TRBV4-1
CDR3 DNA: TGCGCCAGCAGCCCTGGGACAGGGTCCAACTACGAGCAGTACTTC
CDR3 protein: CASSPGTGSNYEQYF

J gene: TRBJ2-3
clone size: NA
D gene: TRBD1
V gene: TRBV10-2
CDR3 DNA: TGCGCCAGCACCGAGAGACAGGGAAGCACAGATACGCAGTATTTT
CDR3 protein: CASTERQGSTDTQYF

J gene: TRBJ1-5
clone size: NA
D gene: NA
V gene: TRBV6-5
CDR3 DNA: TGTGCCAGCAGTTACCCACTTAGACAGACCAATCAGCCCCAGCATTTT
CDR3 protein: CASSYPLRQTNQPQHF

J gene: TRBJ1-2
clone size: NA
D gene: NA
V gene: TRBV5-1
CDR3 DNA: TGCGCCAGCAGCTTGGATCCAGGGTACTATGGCTACACCTTC
CDR3 protein: CASSLDPGYYGYTF

J gene: TRBJ2-7
clone size: NA
D gene: TRBD2
V gene: TRBV7-2
CDR3 DNA: TGTGCCAGCAGCTTAGTCGGGACTAACTCCTACGAGCAGTACTTC
CDR3 protein: CASSLVGTNSYEQYF

J gene: TRBJ1-4
clone size: NA
D gene: NA
V gene: TRBV29-1
CDR3 DNA: TGCAGCGTTACAGGTAGTAATGAAAAACTGTTTTTT
CDR3 protein: CSVTGSNEKLFF

J gene: TRBJ2-7
clone size: few
D gene: TRBD1
V gene: TRBV6-1
CDR3 DNA: TGTGCCAGCGGGGATACAGGGGGCCCCTACGAGCAGTACTTC
CDR3 protein: CASGDTGGPYEQYF

J gene: TRBJ2-7
clone size: NA
D gene: NA
V gene: TRBV6-5
CDR3 DNA: TGTGCCAGCAGTTACGTGGGGGGGGCGGCCTACGAGCAGTACTTC
CDR3 protein: CASSYVGGAAYEQYF

J gene: TRBJ2-3
clone size: NA
D gene: TRBD2
V gene: TRBV4-1
CDR3 DNA: TGCGCCAGCAGCCAAGATCGGAGCGGGGGCGCATACACAGATACGCAGTATTTT
CDR3 protein: CASSQDRSGGAYTDTQYF

J gene: TRBJ1-4
clone size: few
D gene: NA
V gene: TRBV30
CDR3 DNA: TGTGCCTGGAGTCCCTCAAGGAGTGAAAAACTGTTTTTT
CDR3 protein: CAWSPSRSEKLFF

J gene: TRBJ2-3
clone size: NA
D gene: TRBD2
V gene: TRBV11-3
CDR3 DNA: TGTGCCAGCAGCTTAAGGAGCGGGGGGGGCACAGATACGCAGTATTTT
CDR3 protein: CASSLRSGGGTDTQYF

J gene: TRBJ2-3
clone size: NA
D gene: TRBD2
V gene: TRBV5-1
CDR3 DNA: TGCGCCAGCAGCCCCCGGACTAGCGGGGATACGCAGTATTTT
CDR3 protein: CASSPRTSGDTQYF

J gene: TRBJ2-3
clone size: NA
D gene: TRBD2
V gene: TRBV19
CDR3 DNA: TGTGCCAGTAGTCCCGGGACTAGTTTGGGGGATACGCAGTATTTT
CDR3 protein: CASSPGTSLGDTQYF

J gene: TRBJ2-7
clone size: NA
D gene: NA
V gene: TRBV28
CDR3 DNA: TGTGCCAGCAGTACCCCTTCGACTAGCTCCTACGAGCAGTACTTC
CDR3 protein: CASSTPSTSSYEQYF

J gene: TRBJ1-2
clone size: NA
D gene: TRBD1
V gene: TRBV28
CDR3 DNA: TGTGCCAGCAGTGCCGGGACAGGCTATGGCTACACCTTC
CDR3 protein: CASSAGTGYGYTF

J gene: TRBJ2-3
clone size: NA
D gene: NA
V gene: TRBV18
CDR3 DNA: TGTGCCAGCTCACTCGGACAGGCAACGGGAGCAAATACGCAGTATTTT
CDR3 protein: CASSLGQATGANTQYF

J gene: TRBJ1-2
clone size: NA
D gene: TRBD1
V gene: TRBV4-1
CDR3 DNA: TGCGCCAGCAGCCAAGATTTAGGACAGGGCGGTGGAGTTTACACCTTC
CDR3 protein: CASSQDLGQGGGVYTF

J gene: TRBJ1-4
clone size: NA
D gene: TRBD1
V gene: TRBV19
CDR3 DNA: TGTGCCAGTAGTATCGGACAGGGCCTCGGTGGACTGTTTTTT
CDR3 protein: CASSIGQGLGGLFF

J gene: TRBJ2-7
clone size: few
D gene: TRBD2
V gene: TRBV6-5
CDR3 DNA: TGTGCCAGCAGTTACGAGCGGGGACCAACCTACGAGCAGTACTTC
CDR3 protein: CASSYERGPTYEQYF

J gene: TRBJ2-2
clone size: NA
D gene: TRBD2
V gene: TRBV5-1
CDR3 DNA: TGCGCCAGCAGCTTGTCTAGCGGGGGCCCCGGCACCGGGGAGCTGTTTTTT
CDR3 protein: CASSLSSGGPGTGELFF

J gene: TRBJ1-1
clone size: few
D gene: NA
V gene: TRBV4-1
CDR3 DNA: TGCGCCAGCAGCCAAGAGGCCTTGGGGGGCACTGAAGCTTTCTTT
CDR3 protein: CASSQEALGGTEAFF

J gene: TRBJ1-2
clone size: NA
D gene: NA
V gene: TRBV7-2
CDR3 DNA: TGTGCCAGCAGCTTAGCCGGGTTTAACTATGGCTACACCTTC
CDR3 protein: CASSLAGFNYGYTF

J gene: TRBJ2-2
clone size: NA
D gene: TRBD1
V gene: TRBV10-3
CDR3 DNA: TGTGCCATCACCCCGGGACAGGGGAGCACCGGGGAGCTGTTTTTT
CDR3 protein: CAITPGQGSTGELFF

J gene: TRBJ2-3
clone size: NA
D gene: TRBD2
V gene: TRBV7-2
CDR3 DNA: TGTGCCAGCAGGAGGGGACTAGCGGGGGGGCCTTCCACAGATACGCAGTATTTT
CDR3 protein: CASRRGLAGGPSTDTQYF

J gene: TRBJ2-5
clone size: NA
D gene: NA
V gene: TRBV7-8
CDR3 DNA: TGTGCCAGCAGCCCTAAGGGGGGGAGTAAGGAGACCCAGTACTTC
CDR3 protein: CASSPKGGSKETQYF

J gene: TRBJ2-3
clone size: NA
D gene: TRBD1
V gene: TRBV6-5
CDR3 DNA: TGTGCCAGCACGGCGGGACAGGGGGCCTCAGATACGCAGTATTTT
CDR3 protein: CASTAGQGASDTQYF

J gene: TRBJ2-7
clone size: NA
D gene: NA
V gene: TRBV13
CDR3 DNA: TGTGCCAGCAGCTTAGAGCCAGGGGCCTCCGAGCAGTACTTC
CDR3 protein: CASSLEPGASEQYF

J gene: TRBJ1-1
clone size: few
D gene: NA
V gene: TRBV5-1
CDR3 DNA: TGCGCCAGCAGCTTGGAGTCAGCTGGGGCCACTGAAGCTTTCTTT
CDR3 protein: CASSLESAGATEAFF